The text below deals with one TCR beta chain. The sample is drawn from a study of cytomegalovirus exposure and HLA in healthy donors. The PCR used 60 Vbeta and 13 Jbeta primers. TCRdb keeps only in-frame clones here, not all; method: immunoSEQ multiplex PCR. The sample lists under 200,000 clones; 84% were seen once. Germline lookup yields CDR1 MDHEN and CDR2 SYDVKM. The CDR3 length is 14 residues. V dropped 10 bases and J dropped 2 bases, with 16 bases sitting between them. The receptor was derived from a boy younger than 18 in good health and CMV-seronegative. Specimen: PBMCs. The V and J genes are TRBV28 and TRBJ2-3; D may be TRBD2 (6 bases). The CDR3 here is CATRRGGSTDTQYF. Here the CDR3 DNA reads TGTGCCACCCGGCGGGGAGGTTCCACAGATACGCAGTATTTT.